This TCR beta chain is drawn from a study of beta chain features in type 1 diabetes. Worth noting for this clone: Its antigen is unknown.

The CDR3 consists of 15 residues. From germline, CDR1 is SQVTM and CDR2 ANQGSEA. Trimming left V 4 bases short and J 1 base short, with 15 bases between. Findings and caveats of the study: Type 1 diabetes patients had TCRB CDR3s that were shorter (moderately but significantly so) in all four CD4+ subsets.

Reverse transcribing all isolated RNA meant expressed TCRB transcripts were sequenced. This table comes from immunoSEQ multiplex PCR, and its TCRdb copy is limited to in-frame clones, with some not included. The top ten clones hold about 1.1% of a sample with tens of thousands of clones, roughly two thirds of them seen once. This TCR was recovered from a middle-aged woman with type 1 diabetes. The V gene is TRBV29-1, the J gene TRBJ2-3, with TRBD1 as a possible D gene (5 bases). Sequences were obtained from stem cell memory CD4+ T cells from blood. CDR3 amino acids: CSVGPQGWGTDTQYF. The CDR3 DNA reads as TGCAGCGTTGGGCCCCAGGGATGGGGCACAGATACGCAGTATTTT.